A single sample gave rise to the 13 T cell receptor beta chains below, sequenced in a study of T cells in Graves' hyperthyroidism and ophthalmopathy. RNA transcripts provided the source from which TCR beta CDR3 regions were amplified. With the HTBI primer set, the TCR CDR3 went through a first round of RT-PCR. In TCRdb, the multiplex PCR reads were re-called with MiXCR into one record per CDR3 protein. The table has more than 500,000 distinct CDR3 sequences, roughly a sixth seen once. Material: blood. The source of these receptors is a woman aged 25 to 39 with Graves' ophthalmopathy.

The V call is TRBV7-2, the J call TRBJ2-7, with 10 positions matching TRBD2. Per germline, CDR1 SGHTA and CDR2 FQGNSA. The CDR3 length is 16 residues. V lost 2 bases and J lost 2; bases outside the gene matches: 6. The CDR3 loop reads CASSLLSLAGPYEQYF. The CDR3 DNA sequence: TGTGCCAGCAGCTTATTATCACTAGCGGGACCCTACGAGCAGTACTTC. The variable domain in full, with the rest retrieved from reference TRBV7-2 and TRBJ2-7, is GAGVSQSPSNKVTEKGKDVELRCDPISGHTALYWYRQSLGQGLEFLIYFQGNSAPDKSGLPSDRFSAERTGGSVSTLTIQRTQQEDSAVYLCASSLLSLAGPYEQYFGPGTRLTVT.

This clonotype was seen many times. V is TRBV11-2 and J is TRBJ2-7; D might be TRBD2 (5 bases). Trimming pared 3 bases from V and 0 bases from J, leaving 18 bases between. From germline, CDR1 is SGHAT and CDR2 FQNNGV. This CDR3 comprises 17 residues. The CDR3 sequence: CASSFPRTRGISYEQYF. The CDR3 coding sequence is TGTGCCAGCAGCTTCCCCCGGACGAGAGGGATCTCCTACGAGCAGTACTTC.

In this sample, this clonotype turned up a few times. CDR3 sequence: CASKTGMSTDTQYF. For the CDR3, the DNA is TGTGCCAGTAAAACAGGGATGAGCACAGATACGCAGTATTTT. V is TRBV19 and J is TRBJ2-3; D might be TRBD1 (6 bases). Germline CDR1 and CDR2: LNHDA and SQIVND (reference sequence). The CDR3 totals 14 residues. V was pared by 7 bases and J by 0 bases, with 11 bases between.

This rearrangement joins TRBV6-1 to TRBJ1-5, with a weak D call TRBD1 (6 bases). Germline V gives CDR1 MNHNS, CDR2 SASEGT. This CDR3 contains 16 residues. V gave up 5 bases and J gave up 2 bases, with 16 bases separating them. The CDR3 spells CASSLLGARGNQPQHF. DNA for the CDR3: TGTGCCAGCAGTCTTCTGGGGGCGCGAGGCAATCAGCCCCAGCATTTT.

CDR3 in DNA: TGTGCCAGCAGCCAAGGGGGAGGCGGGAAGGCCTATGGCTACACCTTC. Amino acids: CASSQGGGGKAYGYTF. The J gene is TRBJ1-2, the V gene TRBV4-2; D not certain. CDR1 is LGHNA, CDR2 YNFKEQ, per germline. Trimming cost V 1 base and J 4 bases, with 16 bases left between them. This CDR3 has 16 residues.

In this sample, this clonotype turned up many times. The V and J genes are TRBV11-2 and TRBJ2-2; possible D gene TRBD2, 5 bases. The V gene lost 1 base and the J gene lost 7 bases, with 13 bases spanning the gap. CDR1 SGHAT and CDR2 FQNNGV come from the germline V gene. The length of the CDR3 is 15 residues. CDR3 residues: CASSLVTTRIGELFF. The DNA for the CDR3 is TGTGCCAGCAGCTTAGTGACCACTAGAATCGGGGAGCTGTTTTTT.

About this clonotype itself: A much larger clone is a single base away; this may be a read error. The conserved closing phenylalanine or tryptophan is absent in this CDR3, likely reflecting a read error. The V and J genes are TRBV6-2 or TRBV6-3 and TRBJ2-7; possible D gene TRBD2, 5 bases. Germline CDR1 reads MNHEY; CDR2 reads SVGEGT. The CDR3 totals 15 residues. V was shortened by 5 bases and J by 1 base, with 15 bases between the two germline ends. The CDR3 DNA sequence: TGTGCCAGCAGTAACGAGGGAATCGGGTCCTACGAGCAGTACCTC. Protein sequence: CASSNEGIGSYEQYL.

This clonotype was detected ten times or more. The rearrangement links TRBV20-1 to TRBJ2-1, with 7 bases that match TRBD2. From germline, CDR1 is DFQATT and CDR2 SNEGSKA (reference sequence). The CDR3 has 15 amino acids. The V gene end was trimmed by 0 bases and the J gene end by 10 bases; junction bases not matched to a gene: 12. CDR3 residues: CSARDLAGAIREQFF. The CDR3 coding sequence is TGCAGTGCTAGAGATCTGGCGGGAGCAATACGGGAGCAGTTCTTC.

The chain is built from TRBV20-1 and TRBJ2-1; possibly TRBD1 or TRBD2 for D (5 bases each). The germline V gene has CDR1 DFQATT and CDR2 SNEGSKA (reference sequence). V was pared by 1 base and J by 4 bases, with 8 bases between. CDR3 length: 13 residues. The CDR3 DNA reads as TGCAGTGCTAGAGCCGGGGCTTACAATGAGCAGTTCTTC. Translated, it gives CSARAGAYNEQFF.

This clonotype occurred many times. The rearrangement links TRBV3-1 to TRBJ2-2; tentatively, D is TRBD2 (5 bases). V dropped 7 bases and J dropped 7 bases, with 19 bases sitting between them. The germline V gene has CDR1 LGHDT and CDR2 YNNKEL (reference sequence). The CDR3 is made up of 15 amino acids. CDR3 loop: CASTPPLAEGGELFF. CDR3 DNA: TGTGCCAGCACCCCCCCCCTAGCTGAAGGCGGGGAGCTGTTTTTT.

This clonotype was seen a handful of times. The gene calls are TRBV20-1 and TRBJ2-3; D unclear. The CDR3 consists of 15 residues. The germline V gene has CDR1 DFQATT and CDR2 SNEGSKA (reference sequence). The V end was cut by 0 bases, the J end by 0 bases, with 10 bases between. This chain's CDR3 is CSARDHLTSTDTQYF. The DNA for the CDR3 is TGCAGTGCTAGAGATCACCTCACTAGCACAGATACGCAGTATTTT.

This clonotype turned up a few times. A much larger clone is a single base away; this may be a read error. The V gene is TRBV11-2, the J gene TRBJ2-1, with 7 bases identical to TRBD1. Germline CDR1 SGHAT, CDR2 FQNNGV. This CDR3 has 13 amino acids. Written as DNA, the CDR3 is TGTGCCTGTAGGGACAGTGGCTACAATGAGCAGTCCTTC. This translates into CACRDSGYNEQSF. The full variable domain, completed using reference TRBV11-2 and TRBJ2-1, is EAGVAQSPRYKIIEKRQSVAFWCNPISGHATLYWYQQILGQGPKLLIQFQNNGVVDDSQLPKDRFSAERLKGVDSTLKIQPAKLEDSAVYLCACRDSGYNEQSFGPGTRLTVL.

This clonotype came up a few times. This chain joins TRBV27 and TRBJ2-1; possibly TRBD1 for D (6 bases). Trimming removed 6 bases at V and 7 bases at J, with 16 bases between. CDR1 MNHEY and CDR2 SMNVEV come from the germline V gene (reference sequence). This CDR3 is built from 14 residues. CDR3 region: CASSSGASGNEQFF. The CDR3 region has the DNA TGTGCCAGCAGCTCAGGGGCATCGGGGAATGAGCAGTTCTTC.